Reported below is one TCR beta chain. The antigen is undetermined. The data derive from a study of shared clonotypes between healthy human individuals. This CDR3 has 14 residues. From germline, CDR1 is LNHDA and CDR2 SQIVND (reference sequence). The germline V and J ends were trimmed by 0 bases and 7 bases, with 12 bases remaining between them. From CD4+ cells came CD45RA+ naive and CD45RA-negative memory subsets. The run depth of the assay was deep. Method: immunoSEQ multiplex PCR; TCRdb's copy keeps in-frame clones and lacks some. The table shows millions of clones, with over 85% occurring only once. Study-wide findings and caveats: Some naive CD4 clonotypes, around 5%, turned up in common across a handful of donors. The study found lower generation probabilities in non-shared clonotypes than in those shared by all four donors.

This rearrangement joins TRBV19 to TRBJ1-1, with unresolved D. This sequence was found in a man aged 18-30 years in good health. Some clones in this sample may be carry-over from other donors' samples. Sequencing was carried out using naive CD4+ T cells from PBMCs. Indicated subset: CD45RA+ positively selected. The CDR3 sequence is CASSIDLRVGEAFF. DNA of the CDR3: TGTGCCAGTAGTATAGATCTAAGGGTAGGTGAAGCTTTCTTT.